The entry that follows covers one TCR beta chain sequence. The antigen remains undetermined. This table comes from immunoSEQ multiplex PCR, and its TCRdb copy is limited to in-frame clones, with some not included. Of 150,000 to 190,000 clones detected, 90% appear once; the ten largest clones hold about 1.4%. The data were obtained in a study of T cell responses to AZD1222 COVID-19 vaccine. Study conclusions and caveats: The sample set comprised mostly white British donors with more females, and clonal diversity was possibly underestimated. There were repertoire samples only from the period after the peak T cell response. Once two AZD1222 doses were given, Spike-specific TCR breadth and depth went up.

This TCR was recovered from an adult who received the AZD1222 COVID-19 vaccine. This specimen consisted of peripheral blood, obtained 28 days after the second AZD1222 dose.

The CDR3 sequence is CATSRDEPLAGAANTGELFF. The CDR3 DNA is TGTGCCACCAGCAGAGATGAACCCCTAGCGGGGGCCGCGAACACCGGGGAGCTGTTTTTT. V and J are TRBV15 and TRBJ2-2; the match to TRBD2 covers 10 bases. The CDR3 is made up of 20 amino acids. With V trimmed by 0 bases and J by 0 bases, 10 bases remained unmatched. CDR1 and CDR2 from the germline V gene are LNHNV and YYDKDF (reference sequence). The whole variable domain, remainder taken from reference TRBV15 and TRBJ2-2, is DAMVIQNPRYQVTQFGKPVTLSCSQTLNHNVMYWYQQKSSQAPKLLFHYYDKDFNNEADTPDNFQSRRPNTSFCFLDIRSPGLGDTAMYLCATSRDEPLAGAANTGELFFGEGSRLTVL.